Below are 26 T cell receptor beta chains sequenced from a single sample in a study of T-cell reconstitution after alpha-beta-depleted transplantation in children. This sample's TCRbeta library carried unique molecular identifier barcodes. A single record per CDR3 protein comes from TCRdb applying MiXCR to the PCR reads. Of 450,000 to 600,000 distinct CDR3 sequences listed, 15% to 20% are singletons. The source was PBMCs from the stem cell graft donor, collected from the stem cell graft. The receptors were gathered from a human donor who donated a stem cell graft to a child with acute lymphoblastic leukemia.

The chain joins TRBV12-3 or TRBV12-4 to TRBJ2-6, with TRBD1 matching 9 bases. This CDR3 comprises 20 residues. The ends lost 3 bases at V and 0 bases at J; junction bases unmatched: 12. The CDR3 sequence is CASSLRDRVSPYSGANVLTF. DNA of the CDR3: TGTGCCAGCAGTTTGAGGGACAGGGTTTCTCCATACTCTGGGGCCAACGTCCTGACTTTC.

This clonotype turned up a few times. This chain uses TRBV6-1 with TRBJ1-2; 9 bases are a match to TRBD1. Germline V gene data show CDR1 as MNHNS and CDR2 as SASEGT. The CDR3 loop spans 15 amino acids. Losses at the gene ends were 4 bases for V and 2 bases for J; bases not matched to a gene: 5. CDR3: CASSARDRVNYGYTF. In nucleotides, the CDR3 is TGTGCCAGCAGTGCCCGGGACAGGGTAAACTATGGCTACACCTTC.

This clonotype has only a few counts. The V and J genes are TRBV6-5 and TRBJ2-2; D uncertain. The CDR3 is 16 residues long. Trimming removed 0 bases from V and 5 bases from J, with 13 bases in between. Per germline, CDR1 MNHEY and CDR2 SVGAGI. The CDR3 sequence: CASSYSMAMRTGELFF. The CDR3 DNA reads as TGTGCCAGCAGTTACTCGATGGCCATGAGGACCGGGGAGCTGTTTTTT.

The CDR3 nucleotides are TGTGCCAGCAGCTTAGGACTAGCGAGGGGGGTAAACGAGCAGTACTTC. The encoded protein is CASSLGLARGVNEQYF. The chain recombines TRBV7-6 with TRBJ2-7; 8 bases are a match to TRBD2. The CDR3 contains 16 residues. From germline, CDR1 is SGHVS and CDR2 FNYEAQ. Trimming removed 1 base from V and 5 bases from J; junction bases left unmatched: 10.

J is TRBJ2-1 and V is TRBV7-9; D is tentatively TRBD1 or TRBD2 (5 bases each). Germline V gene lookup returns CDR1 SEHNR and CDR2 FQNEAQ (reference sequence). The V end was cut by 5 bases, the J end by 5 bases, with 13 bases between. This CDR3 is 14 amino acids long. CDR3 residues: CASSPLGTDNEQFF. Here the CDR3 DNA reads TGTGCCAGCAGCCCTCTCGGGACGGACAATGAGCAGTTCTTC.

This clonotype was detected only a few times. The chain couples TRBV7-9 to TRBJ1-3; D possibly corresponds to TRBD1 (5 bases). This CDR3 has 16 amino acids. Germline V gene sequence: CDR1 SEHNR, CDR2 FQNEAQ (reference sequence). Trimming removed 7 bases at V and 0 bases at J, with 16 bases between. CDR3 sequence reads: CASIYAGARSGNTIYF. The DNA for the CDR3 is TGTGCCAGCATCTATGCCGGGGCCCGCTCTGGAAACACCATATATTTT. The entire variable domain, with the rest obtained from reference TRBV7-9 and TRBJ1-3, is as follows: DTGVSQNPRHKITKRGQNVTFRCDPISEHNRLYWYRQTLGQGPEFLTYFQNEAQLEKSRLLSDRFSAERPKGSFSTLEIQRTEQGDSAMYLCASIYAGARSGNTIYFGEGSWLTVV.

The table lists this clonotype with a few counts. The J gene is TRBJ2-7, the V gene TRBV7-6; 7 nucleotides agree with TRBD2. CDR3 length: 19 amino acids. The V gene end was trimmed by 4 bases and the J gene end by 0 bases; junction bases not matched to a gene: 18. The V gene's germline CDR1 is SGHVS and CDR2 FNYEAQ. Here the CDR3 reads CASSSRRASGILSSYEQYF. CDR3 sequence (DNA): TGTGCCAGCAGCTCACGCAGGGCTAGCGGAATCTTGAGCTCCTACGAGCAGTACTTC.

This sequence joins TRBV4-1 and TRBJ2-7; no definite D call. CDR1 is MGHRA and CDR2 is YSYEKL in the germline V gene. The CDR3 is 14 residues long. Trimming left V 4 bases short and J 7 bases short, with 17 bases between. This chain's CDR3 is CASSRINVQEEQYF. The CDR3 nucleotides are TGCGCCAGCAGCCGGATAAATGTTCAGGAAGAGCAGTACTTC.

The J gene is TRBJ1-2, the V gene TRBV20-1, with D tentatively TRBD1 (5 bases). Germline values: CDR1 DFQATT, CDR2 SNEGSKA (reference sequence). V was trimmed by 6 bases and J by 4 bases, leaving 15 bases between them. The CDR3 extends over 13 amino acids. This chain's CDR3 is CSAPAGHGYGYTF. CDR3 coding DNA: TGCAGTGCCCCAGCCGGACACGGCTATGGCTACACCTTC.

This clonotype was picked up a small number of times. This rearrangement joins TRBV7-8 to TRBJ1-3; TRBD1 matches 8 bases. Unmatched junction bases numbered 5, after V lost 6 bases and J lost 4 bases. Per the germline V gene, CDR1 is SGHVS and CDR2 is FQNEAQ. The CDR3 extends over 14 amino acids. CDR3 sequence: CASSTGGTGNTIYF. The DNA for the CDR3 is TGTGCCAGCAGTACAGGGGGGACCGGAAACACCATATATTTT.

The J gene is TRBJ1-6, the V gene TRBV7-8; D uncertain. CDR1 SGHVS and CDR2 FQNEAQ come from the germline V gene. V was trimmed by 3 bases and J by 9 bases, leaving 9 bases between them. CDR3 length: 13 residues. DNA for the CDR3: TGTGCCAGCAGCTTTACCTTGGGTTCACCCCTCCACTTT. Amino acids: CASSFTLGSPLHF.

This clonotype was detected ten times or more. In DNA form, the CDR3 reads TGTGCCAGCAGCATCCCGGGACTAGCGGGTTCCTACGAGCAGTACTTC. It encodes CASSIPGLAGSYEQYF. The chain joins TRBV7-2 to TRBJ2-7; 12 bases agree with TRBD2. Germline assignment: CDR1 SGHTA and CDR2 FQGNSA. The CDR3 spans 16 residues. J lost 1 base, V lost 5 bases, and 6 bases had no gene match.

The chain uses TRBV30 and TRBJ2-7; 7 nucleotides align to TRBD1. The germline CDR1 and CDR2 sequences are GTSNPN and SVGIG (reference sequence). The V segment lost 3 bases and the J segment 4 bases; nucleotides outside the gene matches: 9. CDR3 length: 14 amino acids. The CDR3 nucleotides are TGTGCCTGGAGCTTTCGACAGGGTGGTTACGAGCAGTACTTC. This translates into CAWSFRQGGYEQYF. Filled out from reference TRBV30 and TRBJ2-7, the complete variable domain reads SQTIHQWPATLVQPVGSPLSLECTVEGTSNPNLYWYRQAAGRGLQLLFYSVGIGQISSEVPQNLSASRPQDRQFILSSKKLLLSDSGFYLCAWSFRQGGYEQYFGPGTRLTVT.

This clonotype has more than one count but fewer than ten. The CDR3 loop reads CSARGTGLGNTIYF. The CDR3 nucleotides are TGCAGTGCCAGGGGGACAGGGCTTGGAAACACCATATATTTT. The V call is TRBV20-1, the J call TRBJ1-3; 9 nucleotides match TRBD1. This CDR3 is 14 amino acids long. With V trimmed by 6 bases and J by 3 bases, 6 bases remained unmatched. Germline assignment: CDR1 DFQATT and CDR2 SNEGSKA (reference sequence).

CDR3 sequence (DNA): TGTGCCAGCAGCCCCGGGACTAAGGGGTACACAGATACGCAGTATTTT. Amino acid sequence: CASSPGTKGYTDTQYF. The V gene is TRBV11-2, the J gene TRBJ2-3; 7 bases line up with TRBD2. Germline V lookup: CDR1 SGHAT, CDR2 FQNNGV. CDR3 length equals 16 residues. V lost 5 bases to trimming and J lost 2 bases; unmatched junction nucleotides: 10.

In this sample, this clonotype turned up many times. This chain joins TRBV5-1 and TRBJ1-2; TRBD1 aligns across 9 bases. This CDR3 region has 15 residues. Germline loops: CDR1 SGHRS, CDR2 YFSETQ. The V segment lost 1 base and the J segment 4 bases; nucleotides outside the gene matches: 5. CDR3 sequence reads: CASSLRTGEGYGYTF. DNA of the CDR3: TGCGCCAGCAGCTTGAGGACAGGGGAAGGCTATGGCTACACCTTC.

This clonotype was counted a few times. The rearrangement joins TRBV29-1 to TRBJ1-1; unclear D gene. Trimming cost V 7 bases and J 1 base, with 13 bases left between them. Germline values: CDR1 SQVTM, CDR2 ANQGSEA. This CDR3 spans 13 amino acids. CDR3 coding DNA: TGCAGCGCCCCTAGACGGGGGAACACTGAAGCTTTCTTT. Translating gives CSAPRRGNTEAFF.

The sample holds a few counts of this clonotype. The genes are TRBV6-1 and TRBJ2-7, with 7 bases matching TRBD1. Unmatched junction bases numbered 13, after V lost 5 bases and J lost 9 bases. The CDR3 spans 14 residues. CDR1 MNHNS and CDR2 SASEGT come from the germline V gene. The CDR3 nucleotides read TGTGCCAGCAGTCTTGGAGCGAGGGGGCAGGGGCAGTACTTC. Its protein product is CASSLGARGQGQYF.

In its sample, this clonotype was seen a few times. The V gene is TRBV5-1, the J gene TRBJ2-3; 9 bases agree with TRBD1. This CDR3 spans 16 amino acids. Germline-derived CDR1 and CDR2 are SGHRS and YFSETQ. V shed 4 bases, J shed 0 bases, and the junction held 6 bases outside the gene matches. CDR3 residues: CASSHGDRGSTDTQYF. DNA of the CDR3: TGCGCCAGCAGCCATGGAGACAGGGGGAGCACAGATACGCAGTATTTT.

This clonotype was observed a few times. This chain uses TRBV5-1 with TRBJ2-1; either TRBD1 or TRBD2 may fit D (5 bases each). The germline V and J ends were trimmed by 0 bases and 3 bases, with 10 bases remaining between them. CDR3 length equals 15 residues. Germline V lookup: CDR1 SGHRS, CDR2 YFSETQ. CDR3 DNA: TGCGCCAGCAGCTTGGCGGGGCCAAGCTACAATGAGCAGTTCTTC. Amino acid sequence: CASSLAGPSYNEQFF.

The chain combines TRBV27 with TRBJ2-7, with D unclear. The CDR3 runs to 15 residues. From germline, CDR1 is MNHEY and CDR2 SMNVEV (reference sequence). Trimming took off 2 bases at V and 0 bases at J, with 11 bases between the two ends. DNA for the CDR3: TGTGCCAGCAGTTTAAAAGGCAGGAGCTCCTACGAGCAGTACTTC. Encoded protein: CASSLKGRSSYEQYF.

The chain has TRBV15 and TRBJ2-1; D is unresolved. This CDR3 contains 11 residues. The germline V and J ends were trimmed by 3 bases and 4 bases, with 1 base remaining between them. In germline, CDR1 is LNHNV, CDR2 YYDKDF (reference sequence). The DNA of the CDR3 is TGTGCCACCAGCAGGTACAATGAGCAGTTCTTC. Protein sequence: CATSRYNEQFF.

The genes are TRBV7-9 and TRBJ1-6, with a possible D match to TRBD1 (5 bases). The CDR3 has 12 amino acids. Trimming cost V 5 bases and J 7 bases, with 6 bases left between them. Per germline, CDR1 SEHNR and CDR2 FQNEAQ (reference sequence). This CDR3 reads CASSGGNSPLHF. The CDR3 coding sequence is TGTGCCAGCAGCGGGGGAAATTCACCCCTCCACTTT.

The genes are TRBV3-1 and TRBJ2-1, with 7 bases that match TRBD2. CDR3 length: 18 amino acids. From germline, CDR1 is LGHDT and CDR2 YNNKEL (reference sequence). The V and J ends lost 11 bases and 4 bases, in that order; junction bases with no gene match: 23. The CDR3 nucleotides read TGTGCCTTCTGTTTTGGTAGTTCGGCGGGAGTCAGGTACAATGAGCAGTTCTTC. It is translated as CAFCFGSSAGVRYNEQFF.

This clonotype was seen only once. The chain combines TRBV20-1 with TRBJ1-5; no definite D call. Trimming stripped 0 bases from V and 1 base from J, with 16 bases between. The CDR3 length is 17 residues. The germline V gene has CDR1 DFQATT and CDR2 SNEGSKA (reference sequence). The CDR3, as DNA: TGCAGTGCTAGAGATTTAGGTCCCCCTGGGAGCAATCAGCCCCAGCATTTT. Translated, it gives CSARDLGPPGSNQPQHF.

The V and J genes are TRBV5-1 and TRBJ2-3, with 9 bases fitting TRBD1. The CDR3 is made up of 16 amino acids. Germline CDR1 reads SGHRS; CDR2 reads YFSETQ. With 4 bases clipped from V and 5 bases from J, the junction kept 11 bases outside the gene matches. The CDR3 region has the DNA TGCGCCAGCAGCCGACATCACAGGGGGCGGATAGATACGCAGTATTTT. Protein sequence: CASSRHHRGRIDTQYF.